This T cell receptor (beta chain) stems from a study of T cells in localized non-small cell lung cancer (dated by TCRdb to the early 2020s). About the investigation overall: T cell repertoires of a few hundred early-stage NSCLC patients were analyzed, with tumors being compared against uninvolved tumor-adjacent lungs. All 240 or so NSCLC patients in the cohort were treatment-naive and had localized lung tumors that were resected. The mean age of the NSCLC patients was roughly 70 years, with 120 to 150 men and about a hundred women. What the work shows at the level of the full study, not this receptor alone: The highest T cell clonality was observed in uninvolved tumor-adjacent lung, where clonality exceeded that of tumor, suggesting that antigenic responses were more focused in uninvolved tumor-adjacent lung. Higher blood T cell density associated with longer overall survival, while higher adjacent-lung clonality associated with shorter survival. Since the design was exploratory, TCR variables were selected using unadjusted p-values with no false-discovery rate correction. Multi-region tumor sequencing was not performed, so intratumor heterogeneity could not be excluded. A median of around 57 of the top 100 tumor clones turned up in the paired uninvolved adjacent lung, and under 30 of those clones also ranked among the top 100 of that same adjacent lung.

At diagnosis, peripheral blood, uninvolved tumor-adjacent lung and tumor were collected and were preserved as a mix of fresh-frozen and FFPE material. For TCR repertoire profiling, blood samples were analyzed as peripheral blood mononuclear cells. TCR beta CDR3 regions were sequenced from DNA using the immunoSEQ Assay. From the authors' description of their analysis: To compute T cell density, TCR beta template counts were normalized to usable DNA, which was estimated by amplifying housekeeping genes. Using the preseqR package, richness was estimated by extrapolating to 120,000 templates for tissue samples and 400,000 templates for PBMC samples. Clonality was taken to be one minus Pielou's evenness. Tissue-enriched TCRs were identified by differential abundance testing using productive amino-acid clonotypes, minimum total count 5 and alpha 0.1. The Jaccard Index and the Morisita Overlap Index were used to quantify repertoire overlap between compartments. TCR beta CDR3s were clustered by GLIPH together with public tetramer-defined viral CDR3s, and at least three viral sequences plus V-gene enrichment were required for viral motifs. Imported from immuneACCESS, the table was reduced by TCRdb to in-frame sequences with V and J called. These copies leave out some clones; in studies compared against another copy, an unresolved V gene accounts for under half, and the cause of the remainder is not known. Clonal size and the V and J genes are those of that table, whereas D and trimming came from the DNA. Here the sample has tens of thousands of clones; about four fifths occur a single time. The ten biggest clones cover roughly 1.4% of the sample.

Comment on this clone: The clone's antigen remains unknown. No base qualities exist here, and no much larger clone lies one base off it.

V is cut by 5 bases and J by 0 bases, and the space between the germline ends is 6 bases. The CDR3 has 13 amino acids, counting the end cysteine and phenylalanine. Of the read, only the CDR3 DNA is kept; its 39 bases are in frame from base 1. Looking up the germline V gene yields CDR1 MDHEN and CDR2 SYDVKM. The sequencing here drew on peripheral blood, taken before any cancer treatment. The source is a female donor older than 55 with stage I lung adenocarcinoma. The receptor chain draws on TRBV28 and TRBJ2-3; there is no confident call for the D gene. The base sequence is TGTGCCAGCAGTCCGCCGAGCACAGATACGCAGTATTTT. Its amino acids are CASSPPSTDTQYF.